This is a list of T cell receptor beta chains from one sample in a study of identical twins. In TCRdb, the 5' RACE reads were re-called with MiXCR into one record per CDR3 protein. The table includes 1.5 million or so distinct CDR3 sequences, less than 35% detected once. What was sequenced was cord blood. Receptors were obtained from a newborn girl in good health. The CDR3 runs from the conserved cysteine through the conserved F or W. A D gene is named only where the DNA matches it firmly. Only part of the rows carry a size: once, few, many, or a class if the clone is expanded.

TGCAGTGGCTCGGACACCGGGGAGCTGTTTTTT,CSGSDTGELFF,.,TRBJ2-2,11,few,TRBV29-1
TGTGCCAGCAAGCGGGGTGCTAATTCACCCCTCCACTTT,CASKRGANSPLHF,.,TRBJ1-6,13,.,TRBV6-5
TGTGCCAGCAGTTACTCGGGAGGTAATAAGAGGGAAAAACTGTTTTTT,CASSYSGGNKREKLFF,.,TRBJ1-4,16,few,TRBV6-6
TGCAGTGCTAGAGTGAGCAAGCAAGAGACCCAGTACTTC,CSARVSKQETQYF,.,TRBJ2-5,13,.,TRBV20-1
TGCAGTCTCTTACTCGGGACTCAAGAGACCCAGTACTTC,CSLLLGTQETQYF,.,TRBJ2-5,13,.,TRBV20-1
TGCAGTGCTAGGGCGGGGAATAGCAATCAGCCCCAGCATTTT,CSARAGNSNQPQHF,.,TRBJ1-5,14,few,TRBV20-1
TGCAGCGTTGAGCGACTAGCGGGCCTGAGCTCCTACAATGAGCAGTTCTTC,CSVERLAGLSSYNEQFF,TRBD2,TRBJ2-1,17,few,TRBV29-1
TGTGCCAGCAAACTCAGGGAGGGGAGCTATGGCTACACCTTC,CASKLREGSYGYTF,.,TRBJ1-2,14,many,TRBV6-5
TGTGCCAGCAGTTTGGTCCGGTGGGGACAGGGGTCCAATGAGCAGTACTTC,CASSLVRWGQGSNEQYF,TRBD1,TRBJ2-5,17,few,TRBV27
TGTGCCAGCAGTCCCCCAGGGTATCTAGCGGACAATGAGCAGTTCTTC,CASSPPGYLADNEQFF,TRBD2,TRBJ2-1,16,few,TRBV28
TGTGCCAGCAGCCAGGGTGGGACAGGGGTCGACGAGCAGTACTTC,CASSQGGTGVDEQYF,TRBD1,TRBJ2-7,15,.,TRBV14
TGTGCCAGCCGAGGTGGGCCTCAAGCGCAGTATTTT,CASRGGPQAQYF,.,TRBJ2-3,12,.,TRBV3-1
TGTGCCAGCAGCAAAGGGACAGGTTACAATGAGCAGTTCTTC,CASSKGTGYNEQFF,.,TRBJ2-1,14,.,TRBV21-1